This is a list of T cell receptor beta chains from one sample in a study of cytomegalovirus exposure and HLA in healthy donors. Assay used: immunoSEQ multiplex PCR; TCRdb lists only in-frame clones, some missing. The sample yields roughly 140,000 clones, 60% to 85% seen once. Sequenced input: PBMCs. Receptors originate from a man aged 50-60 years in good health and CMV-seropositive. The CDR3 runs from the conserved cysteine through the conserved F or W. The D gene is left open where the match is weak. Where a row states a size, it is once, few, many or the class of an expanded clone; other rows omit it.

CDR3nt: TGCGCCAGCAGCTCTAACTACGAGCAGTACTTC; CDR3aa: CASSSNYEQYF; v_gene: TRBV5-1; abundance: .; j_gene: TRBJ2-7; d_gene: .
CDR3nt: TGCGCCAGCAGGTGGCGGCGGGCCGTCCTTAGGGAGCAGTACTTC; CDR3aa: CASRWRRAVLREQYF; v_gene: TRBV10-1; abundance: once; j_gene: TRBJ2-7; d_gene: .
CDR3nt: TGTGCCAGCAGTCCCCCCCCAGGCAGGCGCGTGGGCTACGAGCAGTACTTC; CDR3aa: CASSPPPGRRVGYEQYF; v_gene: TRBV27; abundance: .; j_gene: TRBJ2-7; d_gene: .
CDR3nt: TGCGCCAGCAGCAGGGGAGGGGCGACTAGCTACAATGAGCAGTTCTTC; CDR3aa: CASSRGGATSYNEQFF; v_gene: TRBV5-1; abundance: .; j_gene: TRBJ2-1; d_gene: TRBD2
CDR3nt: TGTGCCAGCAGCGTAGGTGGGACAGGTGACTACGAGCAGTACTTC; CDR3aa: CASSVGGTGDYEQYF; v_gene: TRBV9; abundance: .; j_gene: TRBJ2-7; d_gene: TRBD1
CDR3nt: TGCGCCAGCAGCTTGTCGGTGGATCAGCCCCAGCATTTT; CDR3aa: CASSLSVDQPQHF; v_gene: TRBV5-1; abundance: .; j_gene: TRBJ1-5; d_gene: .
CDR3nt: TGTGCCAGTAGGGAGAGGTCGACTCCGTTCTACGAGCAGTACTTC; CDR3aa: CASRERSTPFYEQYF; v_gene: TRBV19; abundance: .; j_gene: TRBJ2-7; d_gene: .
CDR3nt: TGTTCCAGCAGCTTAGGGACAGGGGCCGCTGGCTACACCTTC; CDR3aa: CSSSLGTGAAGYTF; v_gene: TRBV7-9; abundance: .; j_gene: TRBJ1-2; d_gene: TRBD1
CDR3nt: TGTGCCAGCAGGCGACAGGGGCCCCCCTACGAGCAGTACTTC; CDR3aa: CASRRQGPPYEQYF; v_gene: TRBV28; abundance: .; j_gene: TRBJ2-7; d_gene: TRBD1
CDR3nt: TGTGCCTCAAAAAGTAGCGGGAGCGGTATTACCGGGGAGCTGTTTTTT; CDR3aa: CASKSSGSGITGELFF; v_gene: TRBV7-3; abundance: once; j_gene: TRBJ2-2; d_gene: TRBD2
CDR3nt: TGTGCCAGCAGCGTAGAATGGGGGAGGGGGGTCAATGAGCAGTTCTTC; CDR3aa: CASSVEWGRGVNEQFF; v_gene: TRBV9; abundance: few; j_gene: TRBJ2-1; d_gene: .
CDR3nt: TGTGCCAGCAGCCGCAGGGGCGGATTCGCTCCGAGGGGCACCTACGAGCAGTACTTC; CDR3aa: CASSRRGGFAPRGTYEQYF; v_gene: TRBV7-9; abundance: .; j_gene: TRBJ2-7; d_gene: .
CDR3nt: TGTGCCAGCAGAAACCAGGGTTCCTCTGGGGCCAACGTCCTGACTTTC; CDR3aa: CASRNQGSSGANVLTF; v_gene: TRBV28; abundance: .; j_gene: TRBJ2-6; d_gene: .
CDR3nt: TGTGCCAGCAGTGAAACGGGAGCCGTCAACATTCAGTACTTC; CDR3aa: CASSETGAVNIQYF; v_gene: TRBV2; abundance: .; j_gene: TRBJ2-4; d_gene: .
CDR3nt: TGCGCCAGCAGCTTGGAACAGATGTATGGCTACACCTTC; CDR3aa: CASSLEQMYGYTF; v_gene: TRBV5-1; abundance: .; j_gene: TRBJ1-2; d_gene: .
CDR3nt: TGTGCCAGCACGTCCCGGGACATTGGCTACACCTTC; CDR3aa: CASTSRDIGYTF; v_gene: TRBV7-9; abundance: .; j_gene: TRBJ1-2; d_gene: .
CDR3nt: TGTGCCAGTAGTATAGGACAGCTGGCAGGCACCGGGGAGCTGTTTTTT; CDR3aa: CASSIGQLAGTGELFF; v_gene: TRBV19; abundance: .; j_gene: TRBJ2-2; d_gene: .
CDR3nt: TGTGCCAGCAGGATCAGGGGCCTCATGGTTGGCTACACCTTC; CDR3aa: CASRIRGLMVGYTF; v_gene: TRBV6-5; abundance: few; j_gene: TRBJ1-2; d_gene: .
CDR3nt: TGCGCCAGCAGCCAAGGGACTAGCGGGACCATATGGCTATCCTACGAGCAGTACTTC; CDR3aa: CASSQGTSGTIWLSYEQYF; v_gene: TRBV5-1; abundance: .; j_gene: TRBJ2-7; d_gene: TRBD2
CDR3nt: TGTGCCAGCAGCTTTGGGGGGACTAGCGGGAGTGAGACCCAGTACTTC; CDR3aa: CASSFGGTSGSETQYF; v_gene: TRBV5-4; abundance: .; j_gene: TRBJ2-5; d_gene: TRBD2
CDR3nt: TGTGCCAGCAGTTTGGCGGGACAAAACATTCAGTACTTC; CDR3aa: CASSLAGQNIQYF; v_gene: TRBV28; abundance: .; j_gene: TRBJ2-4; d_gene: .
CDR3nt: TGCGCCAGCAGCCAAGATTGGGGGGAGGGTAATTCACCCCTCCACTTT; CDR3aa: CASSQDWGEGNSPLHF; v_gene: TRBV4-1; abundance: .; j_gene: TRBJ1-6; d_gene: .
CDR3nt: TGTGCCAGCAGCCAAGACTTCCTCCGTGGCTACACCTTC; CDR3aa: CASSQDFLRGYTF; v_gene: TRBV7-2; abundance: .; j_gene: TRBJ1-2; d_gene: .